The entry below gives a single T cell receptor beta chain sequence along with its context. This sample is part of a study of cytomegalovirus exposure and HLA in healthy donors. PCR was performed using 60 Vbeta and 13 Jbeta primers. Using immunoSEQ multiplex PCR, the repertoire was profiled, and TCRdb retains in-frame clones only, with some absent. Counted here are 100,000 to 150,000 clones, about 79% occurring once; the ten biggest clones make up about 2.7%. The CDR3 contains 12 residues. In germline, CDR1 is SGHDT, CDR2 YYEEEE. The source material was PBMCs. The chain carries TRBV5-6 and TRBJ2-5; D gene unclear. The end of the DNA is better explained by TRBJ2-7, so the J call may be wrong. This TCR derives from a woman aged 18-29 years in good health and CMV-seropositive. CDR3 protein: CASSLDFYEQYF. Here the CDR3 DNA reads TGTGCCAGCAGCTTGGACTTCTACGAGCAGTACTTC.